The table lists the clone carrying this TCR beta chain with a few counts. Its specificity is unknown. The data derive from a study of OX40 agonist ivuxolimab in advanced cancers. Study-wide results and limits: Clonal expansion in partial responders at 0.1-3.0 mg/kg ranked among the lowest. Doses of 0.1 to 3.0 mg/kg were accompanied by clonal expansion of CD4+ and CD8+ blood T cells by week 6.

Assay: immunoSEQ multiplex PCR; the TCRdb copy retains only in-frame clones and omits some. The sample gives 35,000 to 50,000 clones, 86% of which show up once; 21% is in the top ten. Blood specimens came from baseline, cycle 4 day 1, and cycle 7 day 1. Germline-derived CDR1 and CDR2 are MGHRA and YSYEKL. The CDR3 loop spans 16 amino acids. V lost 4 bases and J lost 8, with 18 bases in between. The sequence derives from an adult with an advanced solid tumor such as melanoma, head and neck, liver or kidney cancer. The sample was CD4+ or CD8+ T cells sorted from blood, taken in a trial of the OX40 agonist ivuxolimab. The chain recombines TRBV4-1 with TRBJ1-6; possible D gene TRBD1, 6 bases. This CDR3 is CASSPGGRGGHSPLHF. Here the CDR3 DNA reads TGCGCCAGCAGCCCGGGAGGTAGGGGGGGCCATTCACCCCTCCACTTT.